Each of the 11 T cell receptor beta chains below was sequenced from the same sample in a study of T cells in Graves' hyperthyroidism and ophthalmopathy. Template material for amplifying TCR beta CDR3 regions consisted of RNA transcripts. TCR CDR3 regions were first amplified by RT-PCR with HTBI primers. TCRdb reprocessed the multiplex PCR reads with MiXCR, giving one entry per CDR3 protein. There are approximately 480,000 distinct CDR3 sequences in the sample; about a fifth occur only once, and around 27% lies in the top ten. Sequenced material: blood. These TCRs come from a man younger than 35 with Graves' hyperthyroidism.

This clonotype was found many times. The chain employs TRBV20-1 and TRBJ2-6; D gene ambiguous. V lost 5 bases and J lost 0, with 5 bases in between. Germline assignment: CDR1 DFQATT and CDR2 SNEGSKA (reference sequence). The CDR3 contains 13 residues. CDR3 in amino acids: CSADSSGANVLTF. In nucleotides, the CDR3 is TGCAGTGCTGATAGCTCTGGGGCCAACGTCCTGACTTTC.

Many counts were recorded for this clonotype. V and J are TRBV5-1 and TRBJ1-1; 9 positions match TRBD1. Germline values: CDR1 SGHRS, CDR2 YFSETQ. The J segment lost 10 bases and the V segment lost 3 bases, leaving 10 bases of the junction unmatched. The CDR3 is 14 amino acids. CDR3 DNA: TGCGCCAGCAGCTCTACAGGGGGCTCTCTGGTAGCTTTCTTT. Translated, it gives CASSSTGGSLVAFF.

The rearrangement uses TRBV4-1 and TRBJ2-2; 11 positions match TRBD2. The junction had 20 bases not matched to a gene; V was cut back by 0 bases and J by 5 bases. Germline-derived CDR1 and CDR2 are MGHRA and YSYEKL. The length of the CDR3 is 22 residues. The CDR3 DNA reads TGCGCCAGCAGCCAAGATCGATCCCCAAGCTCCCTAGCGGGAGGTGGGACCGGGGAGCTGTTTTTT. Amino acid sequence: CASSQDRSPSSLAGGGTGELFF.

This clonotype has a handful of counts. The V gene is TRBV6-1, the J gene TRBJ1-5; 7 bases match TRBD1. CDR1 is MNHNS, CDR2 SASEGT, per germline. V lost 6 bases to trimming and J lost 0 bases; unmatched junction nucleotides: 8. The CDR3 has 16 residues. CDR3 sequence reads: CASSPGTAHSNQPQHF. The CDR3 DNA reads as TGTGCCAGCAGCCCCGGGACAGCCCATAGCAATCAGCCCCAGCATTTT.

This clonotype was counted ten times or more. This chain uses TRBV19 with TRBJ1-5; D not certain. Germline CDR1 is LNHDA and CDR2 is SQIVND (reference sequence). The CDR3 covers 14 residues. Trimming removed 3 bases at V and 2 bases at J, with 8 bases between. This CDR3 is CASSISQGNQPQHF. CDR3 coding DNA: TGTGCCAGTAGTATCAGTCAGGGCAATCAGCCCCAGCATTTT.

The chain recombines TRBV29-1 with TRBJ2-7, with a weak D call TRBD1 (5 bases). In germline, CDR1 is SQVTM, CDR2 ANQGSEA. Trimming cost V 4 bases and J 0 bases, with 10 bases left between them. This CDR3 is built from 13 residues. In DNA form, the CDR3 reads TGCAGCGTTGCCGCAGGGCCCTCCTACGAGCAGTACTTC. Its protein product is CSVAAGPSYEQYF.

A few counts support this clonotype. This chain connects TRBV6-1 to TRBJ2-7; D not certain. Germline lookup yields CDR1 MNHNS and CDR2 SASEGT. Trimming left V 1 base short and J 0 bases short, with 10 bases between. The CDR3 length is 15 residues. The CDR3 DNA is TGTGCCAGCAGTGAAGAAGCCACTTCCTCCTACGAGCAGTACTTC. This translates into CASSEEATSSYEQYF.

This clonotype was seen at least ten times. The chain carries TRBV15 and TRBJ1-5; D is unclear. CDR1 and CDR2 from the germline V gene are LNHNV and YYDKDF (reference sequence). CDR3 length: 12 residues. Trimming removed 3 bases at V and 4 bases at J, with 4 bases between. CDR3 loop: CATSRGNQPQHF. In DNA form, the CDR3 reads TGTGCCACCAGCAGGGGTAATCAGCCCCAGCATTTT.

This clonotype was counted between two and nine times. The chain joins TRBV12-3 or TRBV12-4 to TRBJ2-7, with 7 bases lining up with TRBD1. This CDR3 region has 16 residues. Trimming took 1 base from V and 3 from J; bases not matched to a gene: 9. The CDR3 reads CASSLVSGTAHYEQYF. The CDR3 DNA reads as TGTGCCAGCAGTTTAGTGTCCGGGACAGCTCACTACGAGCAGTACTTC.

Ten or more counts support this clonotype. CDR3 in amino acids: CASSLDSFYGYTF. The CDR3 region has the DNA TGTGCCAGCAGTTTGGACAGTTTCTATGGCTACACCTTC. The chain employs TRBV12-3 or TRBV12-4 and TRBJ1-2; perhaps TRBD1 as D (6 bases). Between the trimmed V and J ends, which lost 3 bases and 4 bases, there was a span of 9 bases. The CDR3 runs 13 residues.

In its sample, this clonotype was seen many times. The CDR3: CASSYRGGNYGYTF. Written as DNA, the CDR3 is TGTGCCAGCAGCTACAGGGGCGGCAACTATGGCTACACCTTC. This chain links TRBV7-8 with TRBJ1-2; 7 bases are a match to TRBD1. J gave up 2 bases and V 4 bases, and 4 bases lay outside the gene matches. Germline V gene sequence: CDR1 SGHVS, CDR2 FQNEAQ. This CDR3 has 14 residues.